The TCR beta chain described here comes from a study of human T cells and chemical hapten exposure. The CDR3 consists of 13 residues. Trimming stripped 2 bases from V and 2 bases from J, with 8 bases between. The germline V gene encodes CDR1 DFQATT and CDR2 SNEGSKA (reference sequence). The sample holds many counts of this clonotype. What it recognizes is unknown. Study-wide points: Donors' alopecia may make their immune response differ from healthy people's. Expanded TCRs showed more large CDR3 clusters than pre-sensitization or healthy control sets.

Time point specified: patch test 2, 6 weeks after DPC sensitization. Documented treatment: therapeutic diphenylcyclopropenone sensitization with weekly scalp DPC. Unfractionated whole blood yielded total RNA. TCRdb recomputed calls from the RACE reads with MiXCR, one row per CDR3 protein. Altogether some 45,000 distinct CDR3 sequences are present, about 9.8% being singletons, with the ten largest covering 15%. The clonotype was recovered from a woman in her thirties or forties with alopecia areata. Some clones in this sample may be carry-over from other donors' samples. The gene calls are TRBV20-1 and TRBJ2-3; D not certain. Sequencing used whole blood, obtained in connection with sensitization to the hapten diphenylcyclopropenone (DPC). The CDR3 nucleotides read TGCAGTGCTAGATGGTCAAACACAGATACGCAGTATTTT. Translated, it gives CSARWSNTDTQYF.